The present T cell receptor beta chain was sequenced within a study of T cells after yellow fever vaccination. A note on this clonotype: Its antigen remains unidentified.

The CDR3 has 15 residues. V was clipped by 11 bases and J by 3 bases, with 22 bases between them. CDR1 is LGHDT and CDR2 is YNNKEL in the germline V gene (reference sequence). The study made its TCR cDNA through 5'RACE template switching. That step introduced a universal primer site along with UMIs. TCRdb passed the 5' RACE reads through MiXCR, listing each CDR3 protein once. The data contain under 700,000 distinct CDR3 sequences, about a sixth of them singletons. General study points: In FACS-sorted repertoires, abundant clonotypes from the bulk population could appear as contaminants. After the booster, around 95% of CD4 and more than 85% of CD8 primary-response clones were re-detected.

This material consisted of PBMCs, taken about 5 days after the first yellow fever vaccination. This TCR was recovered from a man younger than 30 who received the YFV17D yellow fever vaccine. V usage is TRBV3-1 and J usage is TRBJ1-1; no clear D. The CDR3 region has the DNA TGTGCCTCCTGCCAAGATCTTGTCGGGGACACTGAAGCTTTCTTT. As protein: CASCQDLVGDTEAFF.